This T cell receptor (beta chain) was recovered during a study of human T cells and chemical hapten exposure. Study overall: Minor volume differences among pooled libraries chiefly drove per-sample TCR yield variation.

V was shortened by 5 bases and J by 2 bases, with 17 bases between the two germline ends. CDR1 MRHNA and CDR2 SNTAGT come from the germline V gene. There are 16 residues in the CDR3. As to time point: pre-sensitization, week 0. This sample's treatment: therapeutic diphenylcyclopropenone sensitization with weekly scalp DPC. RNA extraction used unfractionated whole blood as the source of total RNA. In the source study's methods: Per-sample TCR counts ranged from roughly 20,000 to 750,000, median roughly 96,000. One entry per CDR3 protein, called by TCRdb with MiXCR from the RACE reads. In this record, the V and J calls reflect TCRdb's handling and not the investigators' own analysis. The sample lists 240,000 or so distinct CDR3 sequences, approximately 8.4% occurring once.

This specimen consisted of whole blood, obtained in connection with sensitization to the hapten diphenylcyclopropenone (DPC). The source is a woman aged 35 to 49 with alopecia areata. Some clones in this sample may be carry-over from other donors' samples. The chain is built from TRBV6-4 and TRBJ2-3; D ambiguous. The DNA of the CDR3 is TGTGCCAGCAGTCCTACTACTGAAGGCCCCACAGATACGCAGTATTTT. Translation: CASSPTTEGPTDTQYF.